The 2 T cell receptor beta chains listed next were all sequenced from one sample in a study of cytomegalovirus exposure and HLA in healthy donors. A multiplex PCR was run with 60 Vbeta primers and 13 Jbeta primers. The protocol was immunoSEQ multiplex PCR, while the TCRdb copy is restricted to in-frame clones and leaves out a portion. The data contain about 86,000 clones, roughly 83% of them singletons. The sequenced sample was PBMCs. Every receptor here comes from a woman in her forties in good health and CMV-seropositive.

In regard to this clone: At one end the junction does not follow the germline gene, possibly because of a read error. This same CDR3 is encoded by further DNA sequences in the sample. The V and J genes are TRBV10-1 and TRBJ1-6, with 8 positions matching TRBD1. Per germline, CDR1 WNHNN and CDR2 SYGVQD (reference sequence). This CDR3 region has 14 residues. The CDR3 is CASSDGQGNSPLHF. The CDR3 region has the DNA TGCGCCAGCAGTGACGGACAGGGTAATTCCCCCCTCCACTTT.

In nucleotides, the CDR3 is TGTGCCAGCAGCTACAGTGGTCATGAGCAGTTCTTC. Translating it yields CASSYSGHEQFF. The chain combines TRBV7-9 with TRBJ2-1; D is undetermined. The ends were cut back, 4 bases at V and 8 bases at J, with 9 bases in the middle. CDR3 size: 12 residues. Germline loops: CDR1 SEHNR, CDR2 FQNEAQ (reference sequence). The full variable domain, its missing parts supplied by reference TRBV7-9 and TRBJ2-1, is DTGVSQNPRHKITKRGQNVTFRCDPISEHNRLYWYRQTLGQGPEFLTYFQNEAQLEKSRLLSDRFSAERPKGSFSTLEIQRTEQGDSAMYLCASSYSGHEQFFGPGTRLTVL.